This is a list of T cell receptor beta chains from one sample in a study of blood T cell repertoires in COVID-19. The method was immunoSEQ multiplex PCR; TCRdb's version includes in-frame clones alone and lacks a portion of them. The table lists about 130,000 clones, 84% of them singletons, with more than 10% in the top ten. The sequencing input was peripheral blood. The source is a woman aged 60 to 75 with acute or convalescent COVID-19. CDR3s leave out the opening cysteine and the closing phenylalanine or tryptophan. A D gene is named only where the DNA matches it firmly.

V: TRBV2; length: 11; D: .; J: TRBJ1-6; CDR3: ASSEEKGPPLH
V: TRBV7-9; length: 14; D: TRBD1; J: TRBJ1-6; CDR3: ASSFKAGTANSPLH
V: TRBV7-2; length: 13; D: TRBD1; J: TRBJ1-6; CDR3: ASRTGVKLNSPLH
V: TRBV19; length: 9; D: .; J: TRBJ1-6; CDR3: ASSIGGPLH
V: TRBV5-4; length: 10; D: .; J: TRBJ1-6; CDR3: ASSQYNSPLH
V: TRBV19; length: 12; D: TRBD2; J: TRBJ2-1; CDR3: ASRTSGGRNEQF
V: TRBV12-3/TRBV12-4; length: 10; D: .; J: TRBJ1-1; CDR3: ASSLFDTEAF
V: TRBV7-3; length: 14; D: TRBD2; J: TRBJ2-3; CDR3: ASSFTSGGVTDTQY
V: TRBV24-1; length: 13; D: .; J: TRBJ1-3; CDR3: ATSDSVGPGNTIY
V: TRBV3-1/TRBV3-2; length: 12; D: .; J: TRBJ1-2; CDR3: ASSQSGVNYGYT
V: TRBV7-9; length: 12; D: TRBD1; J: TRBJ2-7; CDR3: ASSQGQASREQY
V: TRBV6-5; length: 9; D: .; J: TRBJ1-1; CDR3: ASKEDAEAF
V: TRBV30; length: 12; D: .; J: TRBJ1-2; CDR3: AWSVARFEDGYT
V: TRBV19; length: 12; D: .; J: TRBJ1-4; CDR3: ASSIELPNEKLF
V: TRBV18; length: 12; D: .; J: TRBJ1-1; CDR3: ASSRRGMNTEAF
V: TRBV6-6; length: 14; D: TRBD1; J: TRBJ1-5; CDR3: ASSYSRGQGGQPQH
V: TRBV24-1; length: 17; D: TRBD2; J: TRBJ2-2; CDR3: ATSDFRPSGDPLTGELF
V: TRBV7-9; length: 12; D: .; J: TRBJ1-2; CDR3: ASSLAGTGGGYT
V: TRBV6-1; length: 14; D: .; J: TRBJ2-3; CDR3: ASSEARGGSTDTQY
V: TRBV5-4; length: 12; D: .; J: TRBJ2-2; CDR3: ASSQTPRTGELF
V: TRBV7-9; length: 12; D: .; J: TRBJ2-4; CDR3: ASSLAEGSGIQY
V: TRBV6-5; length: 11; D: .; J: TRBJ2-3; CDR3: ASSNRVTDTQY
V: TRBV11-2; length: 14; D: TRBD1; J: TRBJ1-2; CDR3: ASSSGGQGANYGYT
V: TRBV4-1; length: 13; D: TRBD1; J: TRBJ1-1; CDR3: ASSPSRGLSTEAF
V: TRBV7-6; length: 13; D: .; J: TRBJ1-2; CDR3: ASSSNTSEVYGYT
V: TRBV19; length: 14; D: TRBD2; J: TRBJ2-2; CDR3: ASSPLRGGYTGELF
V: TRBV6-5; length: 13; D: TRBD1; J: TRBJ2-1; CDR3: ASTPSGQGYNEQF
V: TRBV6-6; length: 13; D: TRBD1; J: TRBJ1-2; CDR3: ASSSDHRGNYGYT
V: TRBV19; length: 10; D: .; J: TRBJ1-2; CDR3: ASSGDLYGYT
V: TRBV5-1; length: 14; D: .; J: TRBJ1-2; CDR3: ASRAGTNNYDYGYT
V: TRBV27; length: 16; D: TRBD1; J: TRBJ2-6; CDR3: ASSLAGTGRAGANVLT